The 5 T cell receptor beta chains given below trace back to one sample, sequenced in a study of T cell changes during pregnancy in multiple sclerosis. Only in-frame clones appear in the TCRdb table, and some are missing; sequencing was by immunoSEQ multiplex PCR. The sample has 55,000 to 95,000 clones, over 85% seen once; the top ten hold roughly 2.1%. The starting material was peripheral blood, obtained in the second trimester of pregnancy. The receptors originated from a female donor in good health, enrolled as a control in a pregnancy study.

This rearrangement joins TRBV5-1 to TRBJ2-6, with D hard to call. Germline V gene data show CDR1 as SGHRS and CDR2 as YFSETQ. V was trimmed by 8 bases and J by 0 bases, leaving 12 bases between them. CDR3 length: 15 amino acids. The CDR3 region is CASGQFSSGANVLTF. CDR3 DNA: TGCGCCAGTGGGCAGTTTTCCTCTGGGGCCAACGTCCTGACTTTC. Full variable domain (rest looked up from reference TRBV5-1 and TRBJ2-6): KAGVTQTPRYLIKTRGQQVTLSCSPISGHRSVSWYQQTPGQGLQFLFEYFSETQRNKGNFPGRFSGRQFSNSRSEMNVSTLELGDSALYLCASGQFSSGANVLTFGAGSRLTVL.

The gene calls are TRBV28 and TRBJ1-5, with 7 bases that match TRBD1. Looked up from germline, CDR1 is MDHEN and CDR2 is SYDVKM. The V segment lost 3 bases and the J segment 10 bases; nucleotides outside the gene matches: 9. CDR3 length: 14 amino acids. DNA for the CDR3: TGTGCCAGCAGTTTTAGGGGGCTTGAGGGTCCCCAGCATTTT. Translation gives CASSFRGLEGPQHF. The entire variable domain, with the rest obtained from reference TRBV28 and TRBJ1-5, is as follows: DVKVTQSSRYLVKRTGEKVFLECVQDMDHENMFWYRQDPGLGLRLIYFSYDVKMKEKGDIPEGYSVSREKKERFSLILESASTNQTSMYLCASSFRGLEGPQHFGDGTRLSIL.

This clone was recorded a few times. The chain couples TRBV5-1 to TRBJ1-5; TRBD1 might be the D (6 bases). From germline, CDR1 is SGHRS and CDR2 YFSETQ. V was clipped by 4 bases and J by 6 bases, with 8 bases between them. The length of the CDR3 is 12 residues. This chain's CDR3 is CASSPTGQPQHF. The CDR3 DNA is TGCGCCAGCAGCCCGACAGGTCAGCCCCAGCATTTT. Using reference TRBV5-1 and TRBJ1-5 for the parts outside the CDR3, the full variable domain is KAGVTQTPRYLIKTRGQQVTLSCSPISGHRSVSWYQQTPGQGLQFLFEYFSETQRNKGNFPGRFSGRQFSNSRSEMNVSTLELGDSALYLCASSPTGQPQHFGDGTRLSIL.

V and J are TRBV30 and TRBJ1-3; D uncertain. V lost 0 bases and J lost 7, with 7 bases in between. This CDR3 spans 12 amino acids. The germline V gene encodes CDR1 GTSNPN and CDR2 SVGIG (reference sequence). The CDR3 bases are TGTGCCTGGAGTGTAGCGTGGAACACCATATATTTT. It is translated as CAWSVAWNTIYF. Full variable domain (missing parts from reference TRBV30 and TRBJ1-3): SQTIHQWPATLVQPVGSPLSLECTVEGTSNPNLYWYRQAAGRGLQLLFYSVGIGQISSEVPQNLSASRPQDRQFILSSKKLLLSDSGFYLCAWSVAWNTIYFGEGSWLTVV.

The chain couples TRBV6-5 to TRBJ1-2, with 7 bases lining up with TRBD1. Germline loops: CDR1 MNHEY, CDR2 SVGAGI. V lost 5 bases, J lost 8 bases, and 8 bases stayed unmatched. The CDR3 totals 13 residues. The CDR3 region is CASSKPGQNGYTF. CDR3 nucleotides: TGTGCCAGCAGTAAGCCGGGACAGAACGGCTACACCTTC.